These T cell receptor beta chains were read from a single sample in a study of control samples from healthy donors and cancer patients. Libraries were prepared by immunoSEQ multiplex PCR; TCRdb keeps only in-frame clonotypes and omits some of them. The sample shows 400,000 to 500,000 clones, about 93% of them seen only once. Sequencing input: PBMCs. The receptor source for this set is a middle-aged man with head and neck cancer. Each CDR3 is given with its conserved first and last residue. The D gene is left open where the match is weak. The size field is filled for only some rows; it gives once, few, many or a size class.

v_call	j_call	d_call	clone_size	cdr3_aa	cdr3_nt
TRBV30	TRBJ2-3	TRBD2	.	CAWSGLAGGYTDTQYF	TGTGCCTGGAGTGGACTAGCGGGAGGCTACACAGATACGCAGTATTTT
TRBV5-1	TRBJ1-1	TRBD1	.	CASSYLRQGAAEAFF	TGCGCCAGCAGCTACCTTAGACAGGGGGCCGCTGAAGCTTTCTTT
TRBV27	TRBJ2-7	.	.	CASSEGSYEQYF	TGTGCCAGCAGTGAGGGATCCTACGAGCAGTACTTC
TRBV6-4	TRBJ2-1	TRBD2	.	CASSELAGGLGQFF	TGTGCCAGCAGTGAACTAGCGGGGGGCTTAGGGCAGTTCTTC
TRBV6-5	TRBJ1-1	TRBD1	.	CASRDRGRGTEAFF	TGTGCCAGCAGGGACAGGGGGCGAGGCACTGAAGCTTTCTTT
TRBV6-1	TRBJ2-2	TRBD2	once	CASSERVSGANTGELFF	TGTGCCAGCAGTGAAAGGGTCAGCGGGGCGAACACCGGGGAGCTGTTTTTT
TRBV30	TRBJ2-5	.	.	CAWEGWDTQETQYF	TGTGCCTGGGAAGGGTGGGACACACAAGAGACCCAGTACTTC
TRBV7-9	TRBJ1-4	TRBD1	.	CASSLGQPLFF	TGTGCCAGCAGCCTGGGACAGCCTCTGTTTTTT
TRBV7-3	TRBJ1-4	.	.	CASSPQSLVREKLFF	TGTGCCAGCAGCCCACAATCCCTGGTGAGAGAAAAACTGTTTTTT
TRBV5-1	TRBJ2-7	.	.	CASSLGQSTLYEQYF	TGCGCCAGCAGCTTGGGGCAGAGCACCCTCTACGAGCAGTACTTC
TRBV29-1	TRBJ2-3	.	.	CSSEGGRSDTQYF	TGCAGTTCCGAAGGGGGTCGGTCAGATACGCAGTATTTT
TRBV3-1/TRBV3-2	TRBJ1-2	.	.	CASSPGRAYYGYTF	TGTGCCAGCAGCCCCGGCCGGGCCTACTATGGCTACACCTTC
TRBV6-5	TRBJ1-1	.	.	CASNLQGGDTEAFF	TGTGCCAGCAACCTTCAGGGAGGCGACACTGAAGCTTTCTTT
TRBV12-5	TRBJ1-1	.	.	CASGLVRGGSGAEAFF	TGTGCTAGTGGTTTGGTACGAGGCGGCTCGGGGGCTGAAGCTTTCTTT
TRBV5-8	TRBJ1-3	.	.	CASSPWSSGNTIYF	TGTGCCAGCAGCCCTTGGTCCTCTGGAAACACCATATATTTT
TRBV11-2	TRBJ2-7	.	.	CASSPPSYEQYF	TGTGCCAGCAGCCCACCCTCCTACGAGCAGTACTTC
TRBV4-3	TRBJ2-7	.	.	CASSQDRLREQYF	TGCGCCAGCAGCCAAGATAGGTTACGCGAGCAGTACTTC
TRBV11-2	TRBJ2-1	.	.	CASSFRGGGDMNEQFF	TGTGCCAGCAGCTTTAGGGGGGGAGGGGATATGAATGAGCAGTTCTTC
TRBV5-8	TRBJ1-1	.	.	CASSLVRNTEAFF	TGTGCCAGCAGCTTGGTGCGGAACACTGAAGCTTTCTTT
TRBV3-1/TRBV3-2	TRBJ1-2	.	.	CASRASGGYTF	TGTGCCAGCAGGGCTAGCGGTGGCTACACCTTC
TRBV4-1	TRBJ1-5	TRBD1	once	CASSQDFQGARQPQHF	TGCGCCAGCAGCCAAGACTTCCAGGGGGCACGGCAGCCCCAGCATTTT
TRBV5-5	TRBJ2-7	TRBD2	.	CASSLSITGLAGAYEQYF	TGTGCCAGCAGCCTGAGTATTACGGGACTAGCGGGAGCATACGAGCAGTACTTC
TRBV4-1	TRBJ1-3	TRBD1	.	CASSQGDRVSGNTIYF	TGCGCCAGCAGCCAAGGGGACAGGGTTTCTGGAAACACCATATATTTT
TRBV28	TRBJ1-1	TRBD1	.	CASRNQGTGNTEAFF	TGTGCCAGCAGAAATCAGGGGACAGGGAACACTGAAGCTTTCTTT
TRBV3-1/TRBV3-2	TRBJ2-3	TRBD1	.	CASSLTGGGTDTQYF	TGTGCCAGCAGCCTAACAGGGGGCGGCACAGATACGCAGTATTTT
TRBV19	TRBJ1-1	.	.	CASSMGPLNTEAFF	TGTGCCAGTAGTATGGGTCCCCTCAACACTGAAGCTTTCTTT
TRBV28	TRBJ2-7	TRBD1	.	CASTLRGGDYEQYF	TGTGCCAGCACCCTGCGAGGGGGCGACTACGAGCAGTACTTC
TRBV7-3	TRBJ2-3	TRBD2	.	CASSFLAVRSDTQYF	TGTGCCAGCAGCTTTCTAGCGGTACGTTCAGATACGCAGTATTTT